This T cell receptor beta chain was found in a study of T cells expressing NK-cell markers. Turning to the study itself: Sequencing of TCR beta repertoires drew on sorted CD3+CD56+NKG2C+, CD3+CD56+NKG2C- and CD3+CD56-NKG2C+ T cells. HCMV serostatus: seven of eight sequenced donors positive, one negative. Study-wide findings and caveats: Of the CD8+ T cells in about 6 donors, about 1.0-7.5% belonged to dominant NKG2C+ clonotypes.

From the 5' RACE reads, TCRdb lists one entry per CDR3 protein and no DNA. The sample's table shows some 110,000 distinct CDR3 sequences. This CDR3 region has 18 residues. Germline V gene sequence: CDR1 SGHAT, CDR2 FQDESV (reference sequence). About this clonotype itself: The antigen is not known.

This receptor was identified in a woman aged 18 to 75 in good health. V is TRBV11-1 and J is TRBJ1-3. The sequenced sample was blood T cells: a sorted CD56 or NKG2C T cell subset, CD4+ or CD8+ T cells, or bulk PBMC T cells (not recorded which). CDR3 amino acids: CASSSPLGYMSSGNTIYF.